This T cell receptor (beta chain) was obtained from a study of cytomegalovirus exposure and HLA in healthy donors. PCR was performed using 60 Vbeta and 13 Jbeta primers. Produced via immunoSEQ multiplex PCR; TCRdb's table is partial and in-frame only. The table records 140,000 or so clones, 75% to 90% of them present only once. Note on this clone: What it binds is unknown.

Overall study findings and caveats: For TCR beta chains, V- and J-gene trimming was later linked to a missense DCLRE1C variant. The study put under 200 TCR beta chains on its list as cytomegalovirus-associated. It is likely that the observed cluster of highly shared sequence variants was a sequencing artifact.

Germline CDR1 is MGHRA and CDR2 is YSYEKL. The junction had 15 bases not matched to a gene; V was cut back by 0 bases and J by 4 bases. CDR3 length: 20 residues. Sequenced material: PBMCs. This TCR was recovered from a woman aged 25 to 39 in good health and CMV-seronegative. V usage is TRBV4-1 and J usage is TRBJ2-3; the match to TRBD2 covers 11 bases. The CDR3 coding sequence is TGCGCCAGCAGCCAAGATCACACCTCTTCGACTAGCGGGATCGCAGATACGCAGTATTTT. It specifies CASSQDHTSSTSGIADTQYF.